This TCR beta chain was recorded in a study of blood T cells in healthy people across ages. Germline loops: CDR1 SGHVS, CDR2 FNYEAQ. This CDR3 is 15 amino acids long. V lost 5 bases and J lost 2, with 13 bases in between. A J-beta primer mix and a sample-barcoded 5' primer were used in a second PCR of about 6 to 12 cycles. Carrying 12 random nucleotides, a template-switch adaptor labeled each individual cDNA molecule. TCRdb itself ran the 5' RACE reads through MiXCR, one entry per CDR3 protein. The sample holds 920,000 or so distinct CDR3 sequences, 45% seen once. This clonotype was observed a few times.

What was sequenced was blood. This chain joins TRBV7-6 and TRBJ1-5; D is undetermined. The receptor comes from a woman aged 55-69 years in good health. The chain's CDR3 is CASSRHQDGNQPQHF. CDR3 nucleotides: TGTGCCAGCAGCCGACACCAGGATGGCAATCAGCCCCAGCATTTT.